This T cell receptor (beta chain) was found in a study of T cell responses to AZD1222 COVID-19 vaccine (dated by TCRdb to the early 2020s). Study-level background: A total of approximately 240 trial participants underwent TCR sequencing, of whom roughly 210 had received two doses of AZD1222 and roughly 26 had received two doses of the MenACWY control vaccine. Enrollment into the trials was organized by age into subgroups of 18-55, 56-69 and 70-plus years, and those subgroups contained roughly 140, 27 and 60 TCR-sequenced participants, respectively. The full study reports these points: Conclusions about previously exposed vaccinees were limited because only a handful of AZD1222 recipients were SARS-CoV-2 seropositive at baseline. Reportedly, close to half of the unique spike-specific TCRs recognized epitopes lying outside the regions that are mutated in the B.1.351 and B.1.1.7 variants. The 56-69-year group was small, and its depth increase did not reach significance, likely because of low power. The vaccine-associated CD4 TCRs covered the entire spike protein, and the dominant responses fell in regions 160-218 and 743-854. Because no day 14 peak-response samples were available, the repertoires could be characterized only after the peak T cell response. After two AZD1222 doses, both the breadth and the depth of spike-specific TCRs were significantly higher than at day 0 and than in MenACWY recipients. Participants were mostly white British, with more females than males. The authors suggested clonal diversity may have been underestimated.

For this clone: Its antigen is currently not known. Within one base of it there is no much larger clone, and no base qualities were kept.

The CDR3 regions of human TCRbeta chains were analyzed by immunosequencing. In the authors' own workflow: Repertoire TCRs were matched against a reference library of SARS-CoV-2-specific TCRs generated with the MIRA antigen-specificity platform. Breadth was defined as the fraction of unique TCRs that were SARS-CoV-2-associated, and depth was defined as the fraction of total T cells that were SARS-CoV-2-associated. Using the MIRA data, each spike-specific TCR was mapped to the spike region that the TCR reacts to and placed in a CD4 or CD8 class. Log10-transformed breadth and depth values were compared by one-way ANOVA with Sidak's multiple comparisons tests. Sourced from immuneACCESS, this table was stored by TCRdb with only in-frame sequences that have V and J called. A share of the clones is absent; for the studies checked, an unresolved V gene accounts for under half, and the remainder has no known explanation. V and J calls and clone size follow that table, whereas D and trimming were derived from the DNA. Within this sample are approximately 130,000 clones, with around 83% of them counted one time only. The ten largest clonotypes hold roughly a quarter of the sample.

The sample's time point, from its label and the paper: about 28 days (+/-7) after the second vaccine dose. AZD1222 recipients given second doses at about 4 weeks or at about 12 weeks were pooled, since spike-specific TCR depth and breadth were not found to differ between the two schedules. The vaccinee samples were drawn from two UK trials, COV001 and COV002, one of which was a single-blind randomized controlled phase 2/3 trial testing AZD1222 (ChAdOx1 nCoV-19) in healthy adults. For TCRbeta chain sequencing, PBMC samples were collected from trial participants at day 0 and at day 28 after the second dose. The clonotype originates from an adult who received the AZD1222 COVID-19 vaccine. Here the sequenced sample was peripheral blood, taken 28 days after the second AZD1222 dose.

The bases read TGTGCCAGCAGCCCAACCTCCCCCGGAAGTGGCTACACCTTC. Its product reads: CASSPTSPGSGYTF. The chain is made from TRBV11-2 and TRBJ1-2, with an unclear D gene assignment. CDR1 and CDR2 are read off the germline V gene as SGHAT and FQNNGV. From its cysteine to its phenylalanine, the CDR3 spans 14 amino acids. The CDR3 DNA has 42 bases and is translated from base 1. V is cut by 5 bases and J by 7 bases, and the space between the germline ends is 17 bases.